A selection of T cell receptor beta chains follows, all from one sample in a study of T cell responses to AZD1222 COVID-19 vaccine. Only in-frame clones appear in the TCRdb table, and some are missing; sequencing was by immunoSEQ multiplex PCR. The sample yields about 99,000 clones, 85% to 95% seen once. The material sequenced was peripheral blood, taken on day 0 of AZD1222 vaccination. These receptors were obtained from an adult in good health. Both conserved end residues are part of each CDR3. Fields, in order: clone size, J gene, V gene, D gene, CDR3 DNA, CDR3 protein. A D gene is named only where the DNA matches it firmly. A row's size may be missing; if present it is once, few, many or a size class.

.,TRBJ2-1,TRBV18,TRBD1,TGTGCCAGCTCACAAGACAGGGGTGAGCAGTTCTTC,CASSQDRGEQFF
.,TRBJ2-3,TRBV5-4,.,TGTGCCAGCGGAAGGTTTGATGATACGCAGTATTTT,CASGRFDDTQYF
.,TRBJ2-5,TRBV30,TRBD2,TGTGCCTGGAGTGTAGGAGGGAGGGCGGGCCAAGAGACCCAGTACTTC,CAWSVGGRAGQETQYF
.,TRBJ2-6,TRBV4-3,TRBD1,TGCGCCAGCAGCCAAAACAGGGGGAGTGGGGCCAACGTCCTGACTTTC,CASSQNRGSGANVLTF
few,TRBJ2-1,TRBV29-1,.,TGCAGCGTTGGCCCAGACCTCTACAATGAGCAGTTCTTC,CSVGPDLYNEQFF
.,TRBJ1-5,TRBV30,TRBD1,TGTGCCTGGAATCAGGGGGTTCAGCCCCAGCATTTT,CAWNQGVQPQHF
.,TRBJ2-7,TRBV2,.,TGTGCCAGCAACGTCGGGGCTTACTCCTACGAGCAGTACTTC,CASNVGAYSYEQYF
.,TRBJ2-3,TRBV6-2/TRBV6-3,.,TGTGCCAGCAGCCAACCCGACCAAACAGATACGCAGTATTTT,CASSQPDQTDTQYF
.,TRBJ2-7,TRBV5-8,TRBD1,TGTGCCAGCAGCCGAGGACAGGGGGCCTACGAGCAGTACTTC,CASSRGQGAYEQYF
.,TRBJ2-3,TRBV5-4,.,TGTGCCAGCAGCCCCACCCTCGGAGGGGGCACAGATACGCAGTATTTT,CASSPTLGGGTDTQYF
.,TRBJ1-2,TRBV5-6,.,TGTGCCAGCAGCCCGGGCGGGGAGTATGGCTACACCTTC,CASSPGGEYGYTF
.,TRBJ2-3,TRBV3-1/TRBV3-2,TRBD1,TGTGCCAGCAGCCATACGGGGACAGGAACAGATACGCAGTATTTT,CASSHTGTGTDTQYF